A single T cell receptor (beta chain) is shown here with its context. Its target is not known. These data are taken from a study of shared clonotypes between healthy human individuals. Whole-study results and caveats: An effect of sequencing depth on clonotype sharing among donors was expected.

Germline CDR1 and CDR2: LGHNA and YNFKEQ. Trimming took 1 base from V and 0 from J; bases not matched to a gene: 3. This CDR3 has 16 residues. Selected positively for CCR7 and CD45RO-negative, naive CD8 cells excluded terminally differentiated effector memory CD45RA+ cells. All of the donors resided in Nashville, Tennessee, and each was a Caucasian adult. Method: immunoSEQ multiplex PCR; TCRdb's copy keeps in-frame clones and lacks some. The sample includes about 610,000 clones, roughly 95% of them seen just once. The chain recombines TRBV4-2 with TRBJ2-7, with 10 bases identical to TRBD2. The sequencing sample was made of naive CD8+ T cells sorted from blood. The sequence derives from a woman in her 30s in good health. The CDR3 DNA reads TGTGCCAGCAGCCAAGCCGGGACTAGCGACTCCTACGAGCAGTACTTC. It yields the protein CASSQAGTSDSYEQYF.